This passage covers 12 T cell receptor beta chains from one sample sequenced in a study of shared clonotypes between healthy human individuals. Profiled with immunoSEQ multiplex PCR; TCRdb holds only in-frame clones, not every one. The sample comprises under 1,100,000 clones, about 80% of which are singletons, and 1.2% to 1.5% rests with the top ten. Specimen: memory CD4+ T cells sorted from blood. This sample's subset: CD45RA-negative fraction. The source of these receptors is a man in his late teens or twenties in good health.

The gene calls are TRBV5-1 and TRBJ1-4, with 9 bases matching TRBD1. There are 15 residues in the CDR3. V lost 4 bases to trimming and J lost 5 bases; unmatched junction nucleotides: 6. Germline V gene data show CDR1 as SGHRS and CDR2 as YFSETQ. The CDR3: CASSGGTGWNEKLFF. In DNA form, the CDR3 reads TGCGCCAGCAGCGGGGGGACAGGGTGGAATGAAAAACTGTTTTTT.

For this clone: Additional DNA sequences in this sample encode the identical CDR3. J is TRBJ2-3 and V is TRBV7-9; possibly TRBD1 or TRBD2 for D (5 bases each). The CDR3 runs to 14 residues. Between the trimmed V and J ends, which lost 2 bases and 1 base, there was a span of 7 bases. The germline V gene has CDR1 SEHNR and CDR2 FQNEAQ (reference sequence). DNA for the CDR3: TGTGCCAGCAGCTTAAGAGGGGGCACAGATACGCAGTATTTT. It translates to CASSLRGGTDTQYF.

This clone appeared a few times. The rearrangement joins TRBV6-1 to TRBJ1-2; unclear D gene. The CDR3 runs 15 residues. CDR1 is MNHNS, CDR2 SASEGT, per germline. With 2 bases removed from V and 4 bases from J, the gap between germline ends came to 14 bases. CDR3 nucleotides: TGTGCCAGCAGTGAAAAATGGGGTGGGGTCTATGGCTACACCTTC. This translates into CASSEKWGGVYGYTF.

In this sample, this clone turned up many times. V and J are TRBV6-5 and TRBJ1-3; D unclear. The CDR3 contains 16 residues. The germline CDR1 and CDR2 sequences are MNHEY and SVGAGI. Trimming removed 0 bases at V and 0 bases at J, with 9 bases between. CDR3 sequence reads: CASSYSSTISGNTIYF. In DNA, the CDR3 is TGTGCCAGCAGTTACTCCTCGACAATCTCTGGAAACACCATATATTTT.

V usage is TRBV6-6 and J usage is TRBJ2-7, with D perhaps matching TRBD2 (5 bases). Germline V gene sequence: CDR1 MNHNY, CDR2 SVGAGI (reference sequence). V was shortened by 6 bases and J by 2 bases, with 8 bases between the two germline ends. CDR3 length equals 12 residues. CDR3 residues: CASSTGAYEQYF. Here the CDR3 DNA reads TGTGCCAGCAGCACCGGGGCCTACGAGCAGTACTTC.

This chain links TRBV18 with TRBJ1-1; D gene ambiguous. This CDR3 spans 15 amino acids. Germline CDR1 reads KGHSH; CDR2 reads LQKENI. Trimming took off 3 bases at V and 1 base at J, with 12 bases between the two ends. For the CDR3, the DNA is TGTGCCAGCTCACCGTCGCTCCAGGCGAACACTGAAGCTTTCTTT. Translation gives CASSPSLQANTEAFF.

This clone was observed once. J is TRBJ2-7 and V is TRBV12-5; D unclear. The V end was cut by 4 bases, the J end by 6 bases, with 7 bases between. Germline V gene lookup returns CDR1 LGHNT and CDR2 FRNRAP. The CDR3 covers 11 residues. CDR3 residues: CASGSFREQYF. The CDR3 nucleotides read TGTGCTAGTGGTTCGTTTCGCGAGCAGTACTTC.

The chain is built from TRBV28 and TRBJ2-1; D possibly corresponds to TRBD2 (5 bases). The CDR3 runs 11 residues. Trimming removed 2 bases from V and 10 bases from J, with 6 bases in between. CDR1 is MDHEN and CDR2 is SYDVKM in the germline V gene. CDR3 DNA sequence: TGTGCCAGCAGTTTACGGAGGGAGCAGTTCTTC. It specifies CASSLRREQFF.

The chain combines TRBV2 with TRBJ2-6, with a tentative D call TRBD2 (5 bases). This CDR3 region has 15 residues. Germline loops: CDR1 SNHLY, CDR2 FYNNEI. V lost 8 bases, J lost 0 bases, and 11 bases lay in between. The CDR3 loop reads CASGRGGSGANVLTF. As DNA, the CDR3 is TGTGCCAGCGGGAGAGGTGGCTCTGGGGCCAACGTCCTGACTTTC.

This chain uses TRBV7-2 with TRBJ1-1, with 8 bases lining up with TRBD1. Germline CDR1 reads SGHTA; CDR2 reads FQGNSA. With 6 bases clipped from V and 6 bases from J, the junction kept 9 bases outside the gene matches. The CDR3 runs to 14 residues. CDR3 sequence: CASRPSDRDPEAFF. CDR3 sequence (DNA): TGTGCCAGCAGACCCTCGGACAGGGACCCTGAAGCTTTCTTT.

The V and J genes are TRBV15 and TRBJ2-7, with D uncertain. This CDR3 contains 17 residues. Germline V gives CDR1 LNHNV, CDR2 YYDKDF (reference sequence). Trimming left V 3 bases short and J 3 bases short, with 21 bases between. The CDR3 DNA is TGTGCCACCAGCAGGGACCCGATGTGGGGAACGGACTACGAGCAGTACTTC. It codes for CATSRDPMWGTDYEQYF.

Turning to this clone: In the same sample, other DNA sequences code for this CDR3. The V and J genes are TRBV18 and TRBJ2-7; D is uncertain. V gave up 2 bases and J gave up 3 bases, with 2 bases separating them. The CDR3 consists of 11 residues. CDR1 is KGHSH, CDR2 LQKENI, per germline. CDR3 nucleotides: TGTGCCAGCTCACCAGACTACGAGCAGTACTTC. It specifies CASSPDYEQYF.